These T cell receptor beta chains were read from a single sample in a study of Ad26.COV2.S vaccination and SARS-CoV-2 variants. This table comes from immunoSEQ multiplex PCR, and its TCRdb copy is limited to in-frame clones, with some not included. The sample lists 320,000 or so clones, 85% to 90% occurring once. The source was peripheral blood, collected in a trial of Ad26.COV2.S vaccine versus placebo. These receptors came from a person between 18 and 65 years old who received the Ad26.COV2.S COVID-19 vaccine or a placebo. CDR3s include the opening cysteine and the closing phenylalanine or tryptophan. D genes are given only for firm matches. A clone size is listed for some rows: how often the clone was seen (once, few, many), or a class if it is expanded.

D gene: -
J gene: TRBJ2-3
V gene: TRBV19
clone size: -
CDR3 DNA: TGTGCCAGTAGTGCGACCGGGACTGTGCAGTATTTT
CDR3 protein: CASSATGTVQYF

D gene: TRBD1
J gene: TRBJ1-2
V gene: TRBV7-6
clone size: -
CDR3 DNA: TGTGCCAGCAGCTCACTAAAGTTCCCGGGACAGGGGGCGGATGGCTACACCTTC
CDR3 protein: CASSSLKFPGQGADGYTF

D gene: -
J gene: TRBJ1-1
V gene: TRBV18
clone size: -
CDR3 DNA: TGTGCCAGCTCCCCTAATACGGCTATGAACACTGAAGCTTTCTTT
CDR3 protein: CASSPNTAMNTEAFF

D gene: -
J gene: TRBJ2-4
V gene: TRBV23-1
clone size: -
CDR3 DNA: TGCGCCAGCAGTTCGTCCCCCCCCGGGCGAAAAAACATTCAGTACTTC
CDR3 protein: CASSSSPPGRKNIQYF

D gene: TRBD1
J gene: TRBJ1-1
V gene: TRBV19
clone size: -
CDR3 DNA: TGTGCCAGTAGTACCGGGACAGGGCCCTCAGAGGCTTTCTTT
CDR3 protein: CASSTGTGPSEAFF

D gene: TRBD2
J gene: TRBJ2-2
V gene: TRBV2
clone size: -
CDR3 DNA: TGTGCCAGCAGTGAATCGGGGGGGACCGGGGAGCTGTTTTTT
CDR3 protein: CASSESGGTGELFF

D gene: -
J gene: TRBJ1-1
V gene: TRBV7-8
clone size: -
CDR3 DNA: TGTGCCAGCAGCTTACTGCGGGGCGACACTGAAGCTTTCTTT
CDR3 protein: CASSLLRGDTEAFF

D gene: TRBD2
J gene: TRBJ2-2
V gene: TRBV5-1
clone size: -
CDR3 DNA: TGCGCCAGCAGCTTATTAGCGGGAGCGGGCGGGGAGCTGTTTTTT
CDR3 protein: CASSLLAGAGGELFF

D gene: TRBD1
J gene: TRBJ1-3
V gene: TRBV19
clone size: few
CDR3 DNA: TGTGCCAGTAGCACAGGGGGCAGGAACACCATATATTTT
CDR3 protein: CASSTGGRNTIYF

D gene: TRBD2
J gene: TRBJ2-1
V gene: TRBV12-3/TRBV12-4
clone size: once
CDR3 DNA: TGTGACGAGGAGCGGGAGGGGTACAATGAGCAGTTCTTC
CDR3 protein: CDEEREGYNEQFF

D gene: -
J gene: TRBJ1-6
V gene: TRBV4-3
clone size: -
CDR3 DNA: TGCGCCAGCAGCCAAGTGTTGAGGGACCGGTATAATTCACCCCTCCACTTT
CDR3 protein: CASSQVLRDRYNSPLHF

D gene: -
J gene: TRBJ1-3
V gene: TRBV5-1
clone size: -
CDR3 DNA: TGCGCCAGCACCACTTGGCGCAGGCGGGGAAACACCATATATTTT
CDR3 protein: CASTTWRRRGNTIYF

D gene: -
J gene: TRBJ1-1
V gene: TRBV27
clone size: -
CDR3 DNA: TGTGCCAGCAGCCTACATGGGGGACCCGAAGCTTTCTTT
CDR3 protein: CASSLHGGPEAFF

D gene: -
J gene: TRBJ2-7
V gene: TRBV6-5
clone size: -
CDR3 DNA: TGTGCCAGCAGTTACCTCGATAGGCTATACGAGCAGTACTTC
CDR3 protein: CASSYLDRLYEQYF

D gene: TRBD1
J gene: TRBJ2-3
V gene: TRBV19
clone size: -
CDR3 DNA: TGTGCCAGTAGTGCCAGGAGGACAGGAACTAGCACAGATACGCAGTATTTT
CDR3 protein: CASSARRTGTSTDTQYF

D gene: -
J gene: TRBJ2-5
V gene: TRBV5-1
clone size: -
CDR3 DNA: TGCGCCAGCAGCGAGCCTGGGACGGCCCGGGAGACCCAGTACTTC
CDR3 protein: CASSEPGTARETQYF

D gene: -
J gene: TRBJ2-1
V gene: TRBV6-6
clone size: -
CDR3 DNA: TGTGCCAGCAGCCGTAGCTATGAGCAGTTCTTC
CDR3 protein: CASSRSYEQFF

D gene: TRBD1
J gene: TRBJ1-1
V gene: TRBV6-5
clone size: -
CDR3 DNA: TGTGCCAGCAGTTACTCGACCAGGGGGAAGTTCACTGAAGCTTTCTTT
CDR3 protein: CASSYSTRGKFTEAFF

D gene: -
J gene: TRBJ2-2
V gene: TRBV2
clone size: -
CDR3 DNA: TGTGCCAGCAGAGGGGCCCCCACCGCCGGGGAGCTGTTTTTT
CDR3 protein: CASRGAPTAGELFF

D gene: TRBD2
J gene: TRBJ2-1
V gene: TRBV11-2
clone size: -
CDR3 DNA: TGTGCCAGCAGCCTAGGTGGGGGGGTGTACAATGAGCAGTTCTTC
CDR3 protein: CASSLGGGVYNEQFF

D gene: TRBD1
J gene: TRBJ1-1
V gene: TRBV6-5
clone size: -
CDR3 DNA: TGTGCCAGCAGTTACTCGTATCCCTCACAGGGGGAAGCTTTCTTT
CDR3 protein: CASSYSYPSQGEAFF

D gene: -
J gene: TRBJ2-1
V gene: TRBV18
clone size: -
CDR3 DNA: TGTGCCAGCTCACCCAACCGCAATGAGCAGTTCTTC
CDR3 protein: CASSPNRNEQFF

D gene: -
J gene: TRBJ2-3
V gene: TRBV7-8
clone size: -
CDR3 DNA: TGTGCCAGCAGCTTTGTCACAGGGACAGATACGCAGTATTTT
CDR3 protein: CASSFVTGTDTQYF

D gene: TRBD1
J gene: TRBJ1-4
V gene: TRBV4-3
clone size: -
CDR3 DNA: TGCGCCAGCAGCCAAGCCGTAGGCGGGACAGCAGAAAAACTGTTTTTT
CDR3 protein: CASSQAVGGTAEKLFF

D gene: TRBD1
J gene: TRBJ1-2
V gene: TRBV3-1/TRBV3-2
clone size: once
CDR3 DNA: TGTGCCAGCAGCCTCCTCGACAGGGCAGGGGGCTACACCTTC
CDR3 protein: CASSLLDRAGGYTF

D gene: TRBD1
J gene: TRBJ2-1
V gene: TRBV7-9
clone size: -
CDR3 DNA: TGTGCCAGCAGCTTAGAAGAGGGGGCGGTCTACAATGAGCAGTTCTTC
CDR3 protein: CASSLEEGAVYNEQFF

D gene: -
J gene: TRBJ1-4
V gene: TRBV4-3
clone size: -
CDR3 DNA: TGCGCCAGCAGCCAAGGTCCAGACGCAACTAATGAAAAACTGTTTTTT
CDR3 protein: CASSQGPDATNEKLFF